These 26 T cell receptor beta chains share one sample of origin, sequenced in a study of technical replicates of blood from several donors. The assay was immunoSEQ multiplex PCR, and TCRdb's table has in-frame clones only and misses some. Among around 76,000 clones, 95% to 98% were seen once, and the ten largest hold approximately 0.2%. The sequencing input was T cells isolated from PBMCs. These receptors all come from a human donor in good health.

CDR3 in DNA: TGTGCCAGCAGTCAAGGACAGGGGCCTAACTATGGCTACACCTTC. It codes for CASSQGQGPNYGYTF. The chain carries TRBV2 and TRBJ1-2; 9 bases fit TRBD1. The germline V gene encodes CDR1 SNHLY and CDR2 FYNNEI. CDR3 length: 15 amino acids. Unmatched junction bases numbered 4, after V lost 5 bases and J lost 0 bases.

The gene calls are TRBV7-8 and TRBJ2-5; 8 nucleotides line up with TRBD2. From germline, CDR1 is SGHVS and CDR2 FQNEAQ. CDR3 length: 16 amino acids. Germline trimming cut 4 bases from V and 5 bases from J; bases unmatched to any gene: 12. The CDR3 DNA sequence: TGTGCCAGCAGCTCCCCAGAACGGGAGGGCGGGGAGACCCAGTACTTC. Its protein product is CASSSPEREGGETQYF.

The CDR3 protein is CASRPWQGGTGELFF. CDR3 nucleotides: TGTGCCAGCAGACCGTGGCAGGGTGGCACCGGGGAGCTGTTTTTT. The chain links TRBV28 to TRBJ2-2, with D possibly TRBD1 on 5 matching bases. Germline CDR1 reads MDHEN; CDR2 reads SYDVKM. The V end was cut by 6 bases, the J end by 4 bases, with 15 bases between. CDR3 length: 15 residues.

This chain connects TRBV28 to TRBJ2-7; maybe TRBD1 (5 bases). CDR3 length equals 14 residues. V lost 7 bases, J lost 3 bases, and 16 bases lay in between. Looked up from germline, CDR1 is MDHEN and CDR2 is SYDVKM. The CDR3: CASTSTELGYEQYF. DNA for the CDR3: TGTGCCAGCACTTCGACAGAGCTCGGCTACGAGCAGTACTTC.

The J gene is TRBJ1-5, the V gene TRBV18, with D possibly being TRBD1 (6 bases). Germline V gene lookup returns CDR1 KGHSH and CDR2 LQKENI. V lost 2 bases to trimming and J lost 1 base, with 12 bases between them. The CDR3 runs 16 residues. The CDR3: CASSPSGRGSNQPQHF. The CDR3 region has the DNA TGTGCCAGCTCACCATCAGGGAGGGGGAGCAATCAGCCCCAGCATTTT. The full variable domain, completed using reference TRBV18 and TRBJ1-5, is NAGVMQNPRHLVRRRGQEARLRCSPMKGHSHVYWYRQLPEEGLKFMVYLQKENIIDESGMPKERFSAEFPKEGPSILRIQQVVRGDSAAYFCASSPSGRGSNQPQHFGDGTRLSIL.

The CDR3 nucleotides are TGTGCCAGCAGCCTGGGGACAGGTCCCTACGAGCAGTACTTC. Encoded protein: CASSLGTGPYEQYF. The chain is built from TRBV7-9 and TRBJ2-7; 8 nucleotides agree with TRBD1. The junction had 5 bases not matched to a gene; V was cut back by 5 bases and J by 2 bases. CDR3 length: 14 amino acids. Germline-derived CDR1 and CDR2 are SEHNR and FQNEAQ (reference sequence).

The genes are TRBV6-1 and TRBJ2-7; tentative D call: TRBD1 (6 bases). Germline V gene data show CDR1 as MNHNS and CDR2 as SASEGT. The V gene lost 2 bases and the J gene lost 5 bases, with 13 bases spanning the gap. This CDR3 is built from 14 residues. Written as DNA, the CDR3 is TGTGCCAGCAGTGAAAGTACAGGGCCCGACGAGCAGTACTTC. Translation: CASSESTGPDEQYF.

This clone came up once. V usage is TRBV19 and J usage is TRBJ2-3, with TRBD2 identical over 11 bases. The CDR3 covers 16 residues. Germline V gives CDR1 LNHDA, CDR2 SQIVND (reference sequence). V lost 2 bases to trimming and J lost 3 bases; unmatched junction nucleotides: 4. The DNA for the CDR3 is TGTGCCAGTAGTATATCACTAGCGGGAGTTACAGATACGCAGTATTTT. This encodes CASSISLAGVTDTQYF. Variable domain in full (rest from reference TRBV19 and TRBJ2-3): DGGITQSPKYLFRKEGQNVTLSCEQNLNHDAMYWYRQDPGQGLRLIYYSQIVNDFQKGDIAEGYSVSREKKESFPLTVTSAQKNPTAFYLCASSISLAGVTDTQYFGPGTRLTVL.

V gene TRBV14 combines with J gene TRBJ2-7, with D perhaps TRBD1 (5 bases). The CDR3 spans 15 residues. The V gene lost 1 base and the J gene lost 2 bases, with 12 bases spanning the gap. Germline V gene lookup returns CDR1 SGHDN and CDR2 FVKESK. The DNA for the CDR3 is TGTGCCAGCAGCCAAGGTACAGGTTTTACCTACGAGCAGTACTTC. Translation gives CASSQGTGFTYEQYF.

V is TRBV5-5 and J is TRBJ2-3; D possibly corresponds to TRBD2 (5 bases). Germline loops: CDR1 SGHKS, CDR2 YYEKEE (reference sequence). Trimming pared 0 bases from V and 3 bases from J, leaving 14 bases between. CDR3 length: 16 residues. CDR3 amino acids: CASSLEDLGVTDTQYF. The CDR3 DNA reads TGTGCCAGCAGCTTGGAGGACTTGGGAGTGACAGATACGCAGTATTTT.

The V and J genes are TRBV10-2 and TRBJ2-5; 7 nucleotides match TRBD1. The CDR3 totals 13 residues. Per the germline V gene, CDR1 is WSHSY and CDR2 is SAAADI. V dropped 10 bases and J dropped 3; count of bases not matched to a gene: 8. CDR3 sequence reads: CATYRQGKETQYF. For the CDR3, the DNA is TGCGCCACCTACAGACAGGGTAAAGAGACCCAGTACTTC.

The rearrangement links TRBV2 to TRBJ2-3; 8 bases align to TRBD2. J lost 2 bases, V lost 5 bases, and 3 bases had no gene match. Germline V lookup: CDR1 SNHLY, CDR2 FYNNEI. CDR3 size: 14 residues. In nucleotides, the CDR3 is TGTGCCAGCAGTCCAGGACTAGCCACAGATACGCAGTATTTT. Protein sequence: CASSPGLATDTQYF.

The table lists this clone with a few counts. The chain employs TRBV18 and TRBJ1-1, with unresolved D. The CDR3 totals 12 residues. V was cut by 3 bases and J by 10 bases, with 12 bases left in between. From germline, CDR1 is KGHSH and CDR2 LQKENI. The CDR3: CASSPQGGVAFF. The CDR3 DNA follows: TGTGCCAGCTCACCGCAAGGTGGAGTAGCTTTCTTT.

The rearrangement joins TRBV14 to TRBJ2-3; 7 positions agree with TRBD2. V lost 4 bases, J lost 7 bases, and 8 bases stayed unmatched. The CDR3 covers 14 residues. CDR1 and CDR2 (germline): SGHDN, FVKESK. In nucleotides, the CDR3 is TGTGCCAGCAGCCCTGGGCTAGCGGACCATACGCAGTATTTT. Translation: CASSPGLADHTQYF.

The V and J genes are TRBV9 and TRBJ2-1; D may be TRBD2 (5 bases). V was trimmed by 0 bases and J by 7 bases, leaving 20 bases between them. Germline loops: CDR1 SGDLS, CDR2 YYNGEE. The CDR3 totals 17 residues. The CDR3 sequence: CASSVGGWRKTRNEQFF. In nucleotides, the CDR3 is TGTGCCAGCAGCGTAGGGGGTTGGAGGAAAACGAGAAATGAGCAGTTCTTC.

The chain couples TRBV4-1 to TRBJ2-2; D is undetermined. Trimming cost V 1 base and J 5 bases, with 14 bases left between them. There are 16 residues in the CDR3. Germline V gene sequence: CDR1 MGHRA, CDR2 YSYEKL. The CDR3 is CASSQVFGPATGELFF. The CDR3 bases are TGCGCCAGCAGCCAAGTTTTTGGCCCTGCAACCGGGGAGCTGTTTTTT.

The chain couples TRBV9 to TRBJ2-7; 10 bases fit TRBD1. V dropped 0 bases and J dropped 0; count of bases not matched to a gene: 0. CDR1 SGDLS and CDR2 YYNGEE come from the germline V gene. The CDR3 has 15 amino acids. CDR3 region: CASSVGTGGSYEQYF. The CDR3 DNA follows: TGTGCCAGCAGCGTAGGGACAGGGGGCTCCTACGAGCAGTACTTC.

This chain links TRBV10-2 with TRBJ2-5; maybe TRBD2 (6 bases). The CDR3 runs to 11 residues. V shed 8 bases and J shed 4 bases, with 8 bases lying between them. Per germline, CDR1 WSHSY and CDR2 SAAADI. This CDR3 reads CASSSVETQYF. In DNA form, the CDR3 reads TGCGCCAGCTCTAGCGTAGAGACCCAGTACTTC.

The rearrangement uses TRBV28 and TRBJ2-7; TRBD2 matches 7 bases. J lost 4 bases, V lost 2 bases, and 5 bases had no gene match. The CDR3 consists of 14 residues. CDR1 is MDHEN and CDR2 is SYDVKM in the germline V gene. The CDR3 sequence is CASSLVAGRYEQYF. The CDR3 bases are TGTGCCAGCAGTTTAGTAGCGGGCCGGTACGAGCAGTACTTC.

V usage is TRBV25-1 and J usage is TRBJ2-1; a weak D match, TRBD2 (6 bases). The CDR3 contains 13 residues. In germline, CDR1 is MGHDK, CDR2 SYGVNS. Trimming stripped 9 bases from V and 6 bases from J, with 15 bases between. The CDR3 loop is CASVGTPLNEQFF. In DNA form, the CDR3 reads TGTGCCAGTGTAGGGACTCCTCTCAATGAGCAGTTCTTC.

V and J are TRBV6-1 and TRBJ2-7, with 12 bases aligning to TRBD1. The length of the CDR3 is 13 residues. Germline CDR1 is MNHNS and CDR2 is SASEGT. The V and J ends lost 8 bases and 4 bases, in that order; junction bases with no gene match: 3. The CDR3, as DNA: TGTGCCAGCGGGACAGGGGGCGTATACGAGCAGTACTTC. Protein product: CASGTGGVYEQYF.

The J gene is TRBJ2-3, the V gene TRBV10-3; the D gene is possibly TRBD2 (7 bases). The V gene lost 10 bases and the J gene lost 0 bases, with 17 bases spanning the gap. This CDR3 is built from 15 residues. The germline gives CDR1 ENHRY, CDR2 SYGVKD. CDR3 DNA sequence: TGTGCCACCGGGGGCAGGGAGGGCAGCACAGATACGCAGTATTTT. It codes for CATGGREGSTDTQYF.

The chain links TRBV19 to TRBJ2-1; possible D gene TRBD2, 6 bases. Trimming cost V 3 bases and J 0 bases, with 6 bases left between them. CDR1 is LNHDA, CDR2 SQIVND, per germline (reference sequence). There are 14 residues in the CDR3. CDR3 DNA sequence: TGTGCCAGTAGTATCGGGAGCTCCTACAATGAGCAGTTCTTC. Residues: CASSIGSSYNEQFF. Complete variable domain (other parts from reference TRBV19 and TRBJ2-1): DGGITQSPKYLFRKEGQNVTLSCEQNLNHDAMYWYRQDPGQGLRLIYYSQIVNDFQKGDIAEGYSVSREKKESFPLTVTSAQKNPTAFYLCASSIGSSYNEQFFGPGTRLTVL.

The chain employs TRBV18 and TRBJ2-3; no definite D call. This CDR3 comprises 12 residues. Between the trimmed V and J ends, which lost 5 bases and 5 bases, there was a span of 8 bases. Germline V gene sequence: CDR1 KGHSH, CDR2 LQKENI. This CDR3 is CASSVTGDTQYF. In DNA form, the CDR3 reads TGTGCCAGCTCAGTGACGGGAGATACGCAGTATTTT.

This clone was picked up one time. The chain joins TRBV4-1 to TRBJ1-2; 8 bases align to TRBD1. The V gene end was trimmed by 4 bases and the J gene end by 2 bases; junction bases not matched to a gene: 12. CDR3 length: 17 amino acids. Germline values: CDR1 MGHRA, CDR2 YSYEKL. Here the CDR3 reads CASSPFPGQGANYGYTF. The CDR3 DNA is TGCGCCAGCAGCCCATTCCCCGGACAGGGCGCAAACTATGGCTACACCTTC.

This chain uses TRBV7-8 with TRBJ1-1; TRBD1 matches at 10 bases. CDR1 and CDR2 (germline): SGHVS, FQNEAQ. With 1 base clipped from V and 8 bases from J, the junction kept 7 bases outside the gene matches. The CDR3 covers 15 residues. The CDR3 reads CASSLVPDRGSEAFF. The CDR3 nucleotides read TGTGCCAGCAGCTTAGTACCGGACAGGGGGTCAGAAGCTTTCTTT.